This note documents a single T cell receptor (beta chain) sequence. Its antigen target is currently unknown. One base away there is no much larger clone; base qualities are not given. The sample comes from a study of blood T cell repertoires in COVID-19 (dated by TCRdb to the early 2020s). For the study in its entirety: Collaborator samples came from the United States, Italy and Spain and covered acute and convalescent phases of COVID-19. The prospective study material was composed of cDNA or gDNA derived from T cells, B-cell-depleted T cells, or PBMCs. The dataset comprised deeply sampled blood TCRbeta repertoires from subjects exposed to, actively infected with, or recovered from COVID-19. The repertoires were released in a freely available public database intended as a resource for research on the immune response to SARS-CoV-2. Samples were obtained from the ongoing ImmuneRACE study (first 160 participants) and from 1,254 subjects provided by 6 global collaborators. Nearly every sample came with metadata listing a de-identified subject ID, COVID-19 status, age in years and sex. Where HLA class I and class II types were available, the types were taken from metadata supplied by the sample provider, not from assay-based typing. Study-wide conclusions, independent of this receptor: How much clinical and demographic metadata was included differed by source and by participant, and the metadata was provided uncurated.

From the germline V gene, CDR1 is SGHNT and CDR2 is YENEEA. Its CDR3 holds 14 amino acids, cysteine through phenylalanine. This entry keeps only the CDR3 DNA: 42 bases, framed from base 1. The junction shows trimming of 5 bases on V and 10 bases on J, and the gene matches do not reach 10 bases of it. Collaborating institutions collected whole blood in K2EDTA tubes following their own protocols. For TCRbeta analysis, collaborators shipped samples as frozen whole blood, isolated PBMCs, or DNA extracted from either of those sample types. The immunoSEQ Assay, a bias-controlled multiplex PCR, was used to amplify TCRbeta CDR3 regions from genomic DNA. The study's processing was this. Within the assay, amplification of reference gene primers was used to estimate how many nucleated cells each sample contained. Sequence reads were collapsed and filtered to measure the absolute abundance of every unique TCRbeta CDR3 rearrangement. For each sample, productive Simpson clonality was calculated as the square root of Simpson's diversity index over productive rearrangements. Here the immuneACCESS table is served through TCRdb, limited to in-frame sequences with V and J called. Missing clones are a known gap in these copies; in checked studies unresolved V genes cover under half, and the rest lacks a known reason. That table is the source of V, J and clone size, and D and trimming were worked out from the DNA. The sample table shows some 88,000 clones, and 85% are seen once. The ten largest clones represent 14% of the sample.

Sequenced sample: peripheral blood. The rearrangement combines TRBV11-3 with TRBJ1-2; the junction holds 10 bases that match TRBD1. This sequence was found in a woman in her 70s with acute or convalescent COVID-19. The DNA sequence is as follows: TGTGCCAGCAGCCCAAACCCGGGACAGGGGCCCTACACCTTC. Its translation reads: CASSPNPGQGPYTF.